What follows are 15 T cell receptor beta chains derived from one specimen sequenced in a study of STAT3 mutations in large granular lymphocyte leukemia. What these receptors recognize is not known. Sequenced by immunoSEQ multiplex PCR; TCRdb stores in-frame clones only, minus some. The sample consists of 37,000 or so clones, approximately 91% of them appearing once. The study's findings and limits: Every T-cell large granular lymphocyte leukemia patient had at least one immunodominant TCR beta clonotype.

Sequenced material: PBMCs. Receptors originate from a human donor with T large granular lymphocyte leukemia. Some clones in this sample may be carry-over from other donors' samples.

This clone was found once. The V call is TRBV11-2, the J call TRBJ1-4, with D unresolved. Trimming stripped 0 bases from V and 3 bases from J, with 8 bases between. The V gene's germline CDR1 is SGHAT and CDR2 FQNNGV. This CDR3 has 15 amino acids. The CDR3 is CASSLERASNEKLFF. CDR3 nucleotides: TGTGCCAGCAGCTTAGAAAGGGCATCTAATGAAAAACTGTTTTTT.

The chain's CDR3 is CASSINRGGNYGYTF. CDR3 nucleotides: TGTGCCAGTAGTATAAATCGAGGGGGGAACTATGGCTACACCTTC. V and J are TRBV19 and TRBJ1-2; D is possibly TRBD1 (6 bases). Germline loops: CDR1 LNHDA, CDR2 SQIVND (reference sequence). The CDR3 consists of 15 residues. V was shortened by 2 bases and J by 2 bases, with 12 bases between the two germline ends.

The J gene is TRBJ1-1, the V gene TRBV5-1; D may be TRBD1 (5 bases). CDR3 length equals 15 residues. Germline V lookup: CDR1 SGHRS, CDR2 YFSETQ. Deletions cut 4 bases from V and 0 bases from J, with 13 bases between. This CDR3 reads CASSQDSLMNTEAFF. CDR3 DNA: TGCGCCAGCAGCCAAGACAGCTTGATGAACACTGAAGCTTTCTTT.

The chain has TRBV6-5 and TRBJ1-1; D is unclear. The CDR3 is made up of 11 amino acids. The V gene's germline CDR1 is MNHEY and CDR2 SVGAGI. V gave up 5 bases and J gave up 3 bases, with 4 bases separating them. CDR3 bases: TGTGCCAGCAGTCGCGACACTGAAGCTTTCTTT. It yields the protein CASSRDTEAFF.

CDR3 region: CASSPFGNQPQHF. CDR3 bases: TGTGCCAGTAGCCCCTTTGGAAATCAGCCCCAGCATTTT. The rearrangement uses TRBV19 and TRBJ1-5; D is ambiguous. The CDR3 spans 13 residues. Germline values: CDR1 LNHDA, CDR2 SQIVND (reference sequence). V lost 6 bases and J lost 4, with 10 bases in between. The full variable domain, in which reference TRBV19 and TRBJ1-5 provide the parts outside the CDR3, is DGGITQSPKYLFRKEGQNVTLSCEQNLNHDAMYWYRQDPGQGLRLIYYSQIVNDFQKGDIAEGYSVSREKKESFPLTVTSAQKNPTAFYLCASSPFGNQPQHFGDGTRLSIL.

This chain links TRBV18 with TRBJ2-7, with D possibly matching TRBD1 (6 bases). Germline V gene data show CDR1 as KGHSH and CDR2 as LQKENI. V lost 6 bases, J lost 3 bases, and 12 bases lay in between. The CDR3 is 13 residues long. In DNA, the CDR3 is TGTGCCAGCTCTTCCCTCAGGGGCTACGAGCAGTACTTC. Translating it yields CASSSLRGYEQYF.

This rearrangement joins TRBV5-4 to TRBJ1-1; D call uncertain. The germline V gene has CDR1 SGHNT and CDR2 YYREEE (reference sequence). CDR3 length equals 14 residues. The V end lost 4 bases, the J end lost 4 bases, and 14 bases lay between the germline ends. Here the CDR3 reads CASSPWMGSTEAFF. The CDR3 DNA follows: TGTGCCAGCAGCCCCTGGATGGGATCCACTGAAGCTTTCTTT.

The rearrangement uses TRBV14 and TRBJ1-5; D uncertain. Germline CDR1 is SGHDN and CDR2 is FVKESK. Trimming removed 1 base at V and 6 bases at J, with 16 bases between. CDR3 length: 16 residues. In DNA, the CDR3 is TGTGCCAGCAGCCAAGCGGTCAGCTTTTCCAGTCAGCCCCAGCATTTT. Translated: CASSQAVSFSSQPQHF.

The genes are TRBV30 and TRBJ1-1, with unresolved D. V was clipped by 0 bases and J by 7 bases, with 12 bases between them. CDR3 length equals 13 residues. Germline loops: CDR1 GTSNPN, CDR2 SVGIG (reference sequence). The CDR3 DNA is TGTGCCTGGAGTGTAATATGGACCGGTGAAGCTTTCTTT. This gives the protein CAWSVIWTGEAFF.

This clone was recorded only once. This chain connects TRBV4-2 to TRBJ1-2; 10 positions agree with TRBD1. CDR3 length equals 14 residues. Trimming took 1 base from V and 4 from J; bases not matched to a gene: 0. The germline gives CDR1 LGHNA, CDR2 YNFKEQ. As DNA, the CDR3 is TGTGCCAGCAGCCAAGGACAGGGGGCCTATGGCTACACCTTC. This translates into CASSQGQGAYGYTF.

The rearrangement uses TRBV28 and TRBJ2-7, with 7 bases identical to TRBD2. CDR1 and CDR2 (germline): MDHEN, SYDVKM. This CDR3 region has 14 residues. The V gene end was trimmed by 5 bases and the J gene end by 0 bases; junction bases not matched to a gene: 4. CDR3 in amino acids: CASSGGDSSYEQYF. DNA for the CDR3: TGTGCCAGCAGTGGGGGGGATAGCTCCTACGAGCAGTACTTC.

The CDR3 coding sequence is TGTGCCAGCAGGAAACAGGGGTCGAACACCGGGGAGCTGTTTTTT. Protein: CASRKQGSNTGELFF. The gene calls are TRBV28 and TRBJ2-2; TRBD1 matches 7 bases. This CDR3 is 15 amino acids long. V shed 6 bases and J 0 bases; nucleotides not matched to a gene: 4. Germline V lookup: CDR1 MDHEN, CDR2 SYDVKM. Filled out from reference TRBV28 and TRBJ2-2, the complete variable domain reads DVKVTQSSRYLVKRTGEKVFLECVQDMDHENMFWYRQDPGLGLRLIYFSYDVKMKEKGDIPEGYSVSREKKERFSLILESASTNQTSMYLCASRKQGSNTGELFFGEGSRLTVL.

The chain uses TRBV15 and TRBJ1-5, with D possibly TRBD1 on 5 matching bases. The CDR3 spans 17 residues. Germline lookup yields CDR1 LNHNV and CDR2 YYDKDF (reference sequence). Trimming removed 0 bases at V and 1 base at J, with 13 bases between. Written as DNA, the CDR3 is TGTGCCACCAGCAGAGATTCCATCGGGGGAAGCAATCAGCCCCAGCATTTT. Translated, it gives CATSRDSIGGSNQPQHF. The full variable domain, with the rest looked up from reference TRBV15 and TRBJ1-5, is DAMVIQNPRYQVTQFGKPVTLSCSQTLNHNVMYWYQQKSSQAPKLLFHYYDKDFNNEADTPDNFQSRRPNTSFCFLDIRSPGLGDTAMYLCATSRDSIGGSNQPQHFGDGTRLSIL.

This chain connects TRBV6-6 to TRBJ2-7; TRBD1 aligns across 11 bases. CDR1 and CDR2 from the germline V gene are MNHNY and SVGAGI (reference sequence). CDR3 length: 14 residues. Germline trimming cut 7 bases from V and 2 bases from J; bases unmatched to any gene: 4. The chain's CDR3 is CASTGQGATYEQYF. CDR3 bases: TGTGCCAGCACCGGACAGGGGGCGACCTACGAGCAGTACTTC.

The chain joins TRBV9 to TRBJ1-3; D remains unclear. The germline V gene has CDR1 SGDLS and CDR2 YYNGEE. The CDR3 runs 11 residues. With 0 bases removed from V and 7 bases from J, the gap between germline ends came to 2 bases. The DNA of the CDR3 is TGTGCCAGCAGCGTAGGGAACACCATATATTTT. The encoded protein is CASSVGNTIYF.